This T cell receptor (beta chain) is drawn from a study of identical twins. The study, taken as a whole, reports: Whereas memory repertoires showed no such difference, abundant cord blood beta clonotypes carried fewer insertions. Models underestimated how often monozygotic twins shared out-of-frame TCR alpha.

The CDR3 length is 17 residues. CDR1 and CDR2 (germline): SGHAT, FQNNGV. J gave up 4 bases and V 5 bases, and 12 bases lay outside the gene matches. TCRdb used MiXCR to reprocess the 5' RACE reads, holding one entry per CDR3 protein. The table includes roughly 710,000 distinct CDR3 sequences, 5.5% to 6.5% detected once. Concerning this clonotype: Its antigen is unknown.

The source of this sequence is a young man in good health. The V and J genes are TRBV11-2 and TRBJ2-3; 10 nucleotides agree with TRBD1. The sequencing sample was made of naive T cells sorted from blood. CDR3 bases: TGTGCCAGCAGCCGAATTGACAGGGGGCAAATGGCAGATACGCAGTATTTT. Its translation is CASSRIDRGQMADTQYF.